The 7 T cell receptor beta chains in this list originate from one sample, sequenced in a study of blood T cells in healthy people across ages (dated by TCRdb to 2013 to 2016). Libraries were built with 5' RACE. Sequencing was performed on an Illumina HiSeq 2500. A second PCR of about 6 to 12 cycles was run with a J-beta primer mix and a sample-barcoded 5' primer. TCRdb reworked the public reads: Q25 trimming with fastp, MiXCR clone assembly, productive beta chains retained. Entries are consolidated by CDR3 protein sequence, retaining the most common genes and DNA. For this sample the table gives around 780,000 distinct CDR3 sequences, of which more than 50% were detected only once. Clones ranked in the top ten supply 20% to 30% of the sample. Sequencing was done on a sample of blood. These receptors all come from a man in his forties in good health.

In its sample, this clonotype was seen a few times. The rearrangement links TRBV10-3 to TRBJ2-7; 9 bases are a match to TRBD1. The CDR3 extends over 15 amino acids. CDR1 ENHRY and CDR2 SYGVKD come from the germline V gene. V was clipped by 0 bases and J by 3 bases; unmatched bases: 3. This CDR3 is CAISESGTGYYEQYF. The CDR3 nucleotides read TGTGCCATCAGTGAGTCAGGGACAGGGTACTACGAGCAGTACTTC.

This clonotype was observed at least ten times. The chain has TRBV7-2 and TRBJ2-7; tentative D call: TRBD1 (6 bases). Trimming removed 1 base at V and 2 bases at J, with 12 bases between. The CDR3 runs to 15 residues. CDR1 is SGHTA and CDR2 is FQGNSA in the germline V gene. The CDR3 sequence is CASSLVTGGTYEQYF. The CDR3 DNA is TGTGCCAGCAGCTTAGTGACAGGAGGAACCTACGAGCAGTACTTC.

This clonotype was counted a few times. The chain is built from TRBV7-2 and TRBJ2-7; D is unclear. CDR1 and CDR2 from the germline V gene are SGHTA and FQGNSA. The CDR3 sequence is 15 residues long. With 1 base removed from V and 0 bases from J, the gap between germline ends came to 10 bases. In nucleotides, the CDR3 is TGTGCCAGCAGCTTAGTCGCGGATGGCTCCTACGAGCAGTACTTC. As protein: CASSLVADGSYEQYF.

This clonotype was seen only a few times. CDR3 sequence: CASSVASGRVYEQYF. Written as DNA, the CDR3 is TGTGCCAGCAGCGTAGCTAGCGGCAGGGTCTACGAGCAGTACTTC. This chain joins TRBV9 and TRBJ2-7; 7 bases match TRBD2. The CDR3 contains 15 residues. Germline V CDR1 and CDR2: SGDLS, YYNGEE. V shed 0 bases, J shed 3 bases, and the junction held 6 bases outside the gene matches.

The chain is built from TRBV4-3 and TRBJ2-1; 10 nucleotides match TRBD2. V gave up 4 bases and J gave up 1 base; unmatched junction bases: 4. The length of the CDR3 is 16 residues. Germline values: CDR1 LGHNA, CDR2 YSLEER. Here the CDR3 reads CASSRRLAGSYNEQFF. The CDR3, as DNA: TGCGCCAGCAGCCGCCGACTAGCGGGTTCCTACAATGAGCAGTTCTTC.

A few counts support this clonotype. CDR3 DNA: TGCAGTGCTAGAGATCAAAAGGGGCTAGCGGCCTACGAGCAGTACTTC. Its protein product is CSARDQKGLAAYEQYF. The rearrangement links TRBV20-1 to TRBJ2-7; 7 nucleotides agree with TRBD2. The ends lost 0 bases at V and 2 bases at J; junction bases unmatched: 10. Per germline, CDR1 DFQATT and CDR2 SNEGSKA (reference sequence). The CDR3 runs 16 residues.

The chain carries TRBV7-2 and TRBJ2-7, with D perhaps matching TRBD1 or TRBD2 (5 bases each). The CDR3 is made up of 14 amino acids. CDR1 is SGHTA and CDR2 is FQGNSA in the germline V gene. Deletions cut 5 bases from V and 7 bases from J, with 18 bases between. This CDR3 is CASSPGRAAGEQYF. The CDR3 nucleotides are TGTGCCAGCAGCCCAGGGCGGGCGGCCGGTGAGCAGTACTTC.